The present T cell receptor beta chain was sequenced within a study of kidney transplant recipient with SARS-CoV-2 infection (dated by TCRdb to about 2021). Sequencing took place on an Illumina MiSeq. Profiling of the peripheral T cell repertoire targeted human TCRbeta genes. In the paper's pipeline: Differential clonotype abundance was tested with beta-binomial modelling to account for variability over time. Expanded clonotypes were screened against the ImmuneCODE reference database of SARS-CoV-2-associated TCRs and mapped to viral genome regions. Further repertoire analyses covered TRBV gene usage, CDR3 length, CDR3 amino acid overlap between time points, clonotype abundance distributions and Jaccard similarity. TCRdb cleaned the public reads at Q25 with fastp, built clones with MiXCR and kept in-frame beta chains. Under each unique CDR3 protein, matching rows form one entry showing the most common genes and DNA. The V and J calls were determined by TCRdb, not by the authors. Present in this sample are approximately 240,000 distinct CDR3 sequences, about 30% of which were seen just once. The ten largest clones capture less than 8.5% of the sample.

From the germline V gene, CDR1 is SGHVS and CDR2 is FNYEAQ. The CDR3 sequence holds 17 residues, the cysteine and phenylalanine included. The kept DNA is CDR3 alone, 51 bases in frame from the first base. The trim is 3 bases for V and 4 bases for J, with a gap of 21 bases between the germline ends. As regards this clonotype: Its antigen remains undetermined. No base-level quality is on record; no much larger clone is a single base apart.

The label giving this sample's time point can be read as: pre-pandemic baseline sample and day 111 after first positive SARS-CoV-2 test. Specimen: a blood sample, collected at baseline and on roughly day 110 from a kidney transplant recipient. The chain couples TRBV7-6 to TRBJ1-2, with no D gene named confidently. This TCR derives from a male patient aged 30 to 40 who had COVID-19 and was a kidney transplant recipient. Post transplant, some T cells may arise from the graft donor. In nucleotides, the sequence is TGTGCCAGCAGCTTTAGCTTTGAATCTCGAAAGACCTATGGCTACACCTTC. Translation gives CASSFSFESRKTYGYTF.